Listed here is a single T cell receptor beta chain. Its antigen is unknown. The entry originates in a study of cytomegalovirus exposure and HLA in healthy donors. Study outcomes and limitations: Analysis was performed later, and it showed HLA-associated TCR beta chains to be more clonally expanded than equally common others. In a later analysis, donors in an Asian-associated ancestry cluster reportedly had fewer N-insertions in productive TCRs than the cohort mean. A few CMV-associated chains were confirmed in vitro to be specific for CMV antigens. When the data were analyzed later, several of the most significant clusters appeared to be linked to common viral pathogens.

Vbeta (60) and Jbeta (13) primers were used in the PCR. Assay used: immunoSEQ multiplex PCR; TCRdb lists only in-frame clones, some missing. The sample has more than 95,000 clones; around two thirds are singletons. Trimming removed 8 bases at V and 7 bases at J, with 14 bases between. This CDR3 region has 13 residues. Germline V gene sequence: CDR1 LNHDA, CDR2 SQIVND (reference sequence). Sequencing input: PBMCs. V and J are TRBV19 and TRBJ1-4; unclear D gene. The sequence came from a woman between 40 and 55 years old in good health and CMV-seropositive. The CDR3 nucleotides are TGTGCCAGTCGCGGGGTCCCGGGTGAAAAACTGTTTTTT. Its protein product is CASRGVPGEKLFF. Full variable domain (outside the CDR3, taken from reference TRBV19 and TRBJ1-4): DGGITQSPKYLFRKEGQNVTLSCEQNLNHDAMYWYRQDPGQGLRLIYYSQIVNDFQKGDIAEGYSVSREKKESFPLTVTSAQKNPTAFYLCASRGVPGEKLFFGSGTQLSVL.